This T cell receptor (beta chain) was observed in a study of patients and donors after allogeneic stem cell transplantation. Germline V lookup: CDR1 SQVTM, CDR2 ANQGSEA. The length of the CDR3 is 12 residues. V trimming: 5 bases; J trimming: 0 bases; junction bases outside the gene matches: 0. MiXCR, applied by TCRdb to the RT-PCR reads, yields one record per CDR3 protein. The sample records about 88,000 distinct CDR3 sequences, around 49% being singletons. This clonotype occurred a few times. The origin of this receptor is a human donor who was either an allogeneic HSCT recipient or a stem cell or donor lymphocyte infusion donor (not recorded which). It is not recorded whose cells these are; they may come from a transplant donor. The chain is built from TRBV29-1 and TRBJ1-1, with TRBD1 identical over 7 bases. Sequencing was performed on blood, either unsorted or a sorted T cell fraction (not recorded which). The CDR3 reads CSVTGVNTEAFF. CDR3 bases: TGCAGCGTTACAGGGGTGAACACTGAAGCTTTCTTT.